The 2 T cell receptor beta chains below were found in one sample sequenced in a study of CD8+ T cells in alopecia areata (dated by TCRdb to 2016 to 2019). Libraries were prepared through the immunoSEQ multiplex PCR assay. To provide template for TCR sequencing, every sample had RNA extracted and reverse transcribed into cDNA. What TCRdb holds here is the immuneACCESS table cut down to in-frame rearrangements. Part of the clones is not present; checked against another copy, under half of the missing clones reflect an unresolved V gene, and the others are unexplained. The sample includes around 150,000 clones, with 55% observed a single time. The ten largest clones represent about 4.3% of the sample. Sequencing was done on a sample of CD4+ T cells sorted from blood. Source of these receptors: a human donor in good health.

The chain couples TRBV5-6 to TRBJ2-3; 11 positions match TRBD2. CDR1 is SGHDT and CDR2 is YYEEEE in the germline V gene. The V segment lost 3 bases and the J segment 2 bases; nucleotides outside the gene matches: 2. CDR3 length equals 15 residues. This CDR3 reads CASSWGLADTDTQYF. DNA of the CDR3: TGTGCCAGCAGCTGGGGACTAGCGGACACAGATACGCAGTATTTT.

This clone came up a few times. CDR3 sequence (DNA): TGCAGCGTCGGCTCGGGGCAGAGCTATGGCTACACCTTC. Protein product: CSVGSGQSYGYTF. The rearrangement links TRBV29-1 to TRBJ1-2; TRBD1 might be the D (5 bases). The germline V gene has CDR1 SQVTM and CDR2 ANQGSEA. This CDR3 has 13 residues. The V gene lost 6 bases and the J gene lost 4 bases, with 15 bases spanning the gap.